These T cell receptor beta chains were read from a single sample in a study of CD8 T cells in ankylosing spondylitis. TCRdb itself ran the 5' RACE reads through MiXCR, one entry per CDR3 protein. The table records approximately 290,000 distinct CDR3 sequences, around 20% of them present only once. Sample: blood, either unsorted or a sorted T cell fraction (not recorded which). These receptors came from a female donor with ankylosing spondylitis or in good health (not recorded which). CDR3s include the opening cysteine and the closing phenylalanine or tryptophan. D genes are given only for firm matches. Clone size is stated in some rows and not others, as once, few, many or a class when expanded.

TRBD1,TRBJ1-2,TRBV27,11,NA,TGTGCCAGCAGTTCAGGGGGTGGCTACACCTTC,CASSSGGGYTF
NA,TRBJ2-5,TRBV20-1,15,few,TGCAGTGCTGAACCCCCGGGACCCCGACAAGAGACCCAGTACTTC,CSAEPPGPRQETQYF
NA,TRBJ2-7,TRBV2,15,NA,TGTGCCAGCAGTGAAGAGGACCTAGCGAGTACCGAGCAGTACTTC,CASSEEDLASTEQYF
NA,TRBJ2-1,TRBV20-1,15,few,TGCAGTGCTAGAGATTCAGGGACGACCTACAATGAGCAGTTCTTC,CSARDSGTTYNEQFF
NA,TRBJ1-2,TRBV29-1,13,many,TGCAGCGCCGCGGTAACAGGGAGGGGCGGCTACACCTTC,CSAAVTGRGGYTF
NA,TRBJ1-4,TRBV9,15,NA,TGTGCCAGCAGCGTAGCTGGGGAACGGGAAGAAAAACTGTTTTTT,CASSVAGEREEKLFF
NA,TRBJ2-2,TRBV20-1,14,NA,TGCAGTGCCATCCCTTCACCGAACACCGGGGAGCTGTTTTTT,CSAIPSPNTGELFF
NA,TRBJ2-2,TRBV12-3/TRBV12-4,15,NA,TGTGCCAGCAGTTTACTACTAGCGAACACCGGGGAGCTGTTTTTT,CASSLLLANTGELFF
NA,TRBJ2-6,TRBV9,15,NA,TGTGCCAGCAGCGCTCACATGGATGGGGCCAACGTCCTGACTTTC,CASSAHMDGANVLTF
TRBD2,TRBJ2-7,TRBV25-1,15,few,TGTGCCAGCAGTCGCGGTGGACTAGCGGGGAGCGAGCAGTACTTC,CASSRGGLAGSEQYF
TRBD2,TRBJ2-5,TRBV20-1,15,few,TGCAGTGCTAGAGATCTTCGGACTAGCGGGGAGACCCAGTACTTC,CSARDLRTSGETQYF
NA,TRBJ2-1,TRBV7-7,15,few,TGTGCTAGCAGCTTAGGGATTGTCACCTACAATGAGCAGTTCTTC,CASSLGIVTYNEQFF
TRBD1,TRBJ1-5,TRBV20-1,16,few,TGCAGTGCTACTAACCCCCTCGACAGGGTCGGTCAGCCCCAGCATTTT,CSATNPLDRVGQPQHF
NA,TRBJ2-1,TRBV21-1,14,few,TGTGCCAACCCAGCGGGAGCGGCCTACAATGAGCAGTTCTTC,CANPAGAAYNEQFF
TRBD1,TRBJ2-7,TRBV20-1,13,once,TGCAGTGCCCTGGACAGGGTCTCCTACGAGCAGTACTTC,CSALDRVSYEQYF
TRBD1,TRBJ2-1,TRBV7-9,14,few,TGTGCCAGCAGCCCATGGACAGGGAAAAATGAGCAGTTCTTC,CASSPWTGKNEQFF
NA,TRBJ1-4,TRBV12-3/TRBV12-4,15,NA,TGTGCCAGCAGTTTAAGGGGGGCGGGTTTTGAAAAACTGTTTTTT,CASSLRGAGFEKLFF
TRBD2,TRBJ2-1,TRBV20-1,16,NA,TGCAGTGCTCCCCGCCTAGCGGGAGGGCCGAGAAATGAGCAGTTCTTC,CSAPRLAGGPRNEQFF
NA,TRBJ1-1,TRBV6-2/TRBV6-3,14,NA,TGTGCCACCCTACTCCGGGAGACGAACACTGAAGCTTTCTTT,CATLLRETNTEAFF
NA,TRBJ2-5,TRBV7-2,14,NA,TGTGCCAGCAGCCAGCCGACTAGGCGAGAGACCCAGTACTTC,CASSQPTRRETQYF
NA,TRBJ2-1,TRBV28,15,NA,TGTGCCAGCAGTTTATGGGAGGGGGTTCCTGGTGAGCAGTTCTTC,CASSLWEGVPGEQFF
NA,TRBJ1-1,TRBV5-1,14,few,TGCGCCAGCAGCCGTGACAGAATGAACACTGAAGCTTTCTTT,CASSRDRMNTEAFF
NA,TRBJ2-1,TRBV24-1,16,few,TGTGCCACCAGTGAATCCGGGACCCCGAGGGACAATGAGCAGTTCTTC,CATSESGTPRDNEQFF
NA,TRBJ2-7,TRBV12-3/TRBV12-4,11,NA,TGTGCCAGCACCGGGGGCGGCGAGCAGTACTTC,CASTGGGEQYF
TRBD2,TRBJ2-3,TRBV27,12,once,TGTGCCAGCAAGACTAGCCCCGATACGCAGTATTTT,CASKTSPDTQYF
NA,TRBJ1-2,TRBV15,15,NA,TGTGCCACCAGCAGAGATCGGTCGAAAGCGTATGGCTACACCTTC,CATSRDRSKAYGYTF
NA,TRBJ1-5,TRBV12-3/TRBV12-4,14,many,TGTGCCAGCAGTCGGACCGGGGACGGTACGCCCCAGCATTTT,CASSRTGDGTPQHF
TRBD1,TRBJ2-2,TRBV14,16,NA,TGTGCCAGCAGCCTCCACAGGGGGCGAAACACCGGGGAGCTGTTTTTT,CASSLHRGRNTGELFF
NA,TRBJ2-1,TRBV6-2/TRBV6-3,13,few,TGTGCCAGCAGCCCCCCGGGACGTAATGAGCAGTTCTTC,CASSPPGRNEQFF
NA,TRBJ1-5,TRBV6-1,14,few,TGTGCCAGCAGTGAAGGATTGAGCAATCAGCCCCAGCATTTT,CASSEGLSNQPQHF
TRBD1,TRBJ1-1,TRBV27,17,many,TGTGCCAGCAGTTTGAGCGGAACAGGGGTCATGAACACTGAAGCTTTCTTT,CASSLSGTGVMNTEAFF
NA,TRBJ2-7,TRBV3-1,14,few,TGTGCCAGCAGCCAAGGCTCTGTAGGCTGGGAGCAGTACTTC,CASSQGSVGWEQYF
TRBD2,TRBJ2-7,TRBV6-2/TRBV6-3,18,NA,TGTGCCAGCAGTTACTCGTCGACTAGCGGGATTTCCCCCTACGAGCAGTACTTC,CASSYSSTSGISPYEQYF
NA,TRBJ1-5,TRBV28,15,few,TGTGCCAGCAGTTTACGCGGCGGTCTCAATCAGCCCCAGCATTTT,CASSLRGGLNQPQHF
NA,TRBJ2-3,TRBV20-1,16,few,TGCAGTGCTAGAGGCCCCCAGCGGTCTAGCACAGATACGCAGTATTTT,CSARGPQRSSTDTQYF